This TCR beta chain was retrieved from a study of cytomegalovirus exposure and HLA in healthy donors. Looking at the study overall: Assignment to the Caucasian-associated ancestry cluster applied to approximately 79% of the 300 to 500 genotyped donors.

CDR3 length: 16 residues. From germline, CDR1 is SGHRS and CDR2 YFSETQ. V was clipped by 0 bases and J by 3 bases; unmatched bases: 9. PCR amplification relied on 60 Vbeta primers (plus 13 Jbeta primers). Repertoires were generated with immunoSEQ multiplex PCR, while TCRdb's copy carries only in-frame clones and drops some. In the table there are more than 110,000 clones, roughly 10% of which are singletons. The genes are TRBV5-1 and TRBJ2-7; 7 bases map to TRBD1. The origin of this receptor is a man between 50 and 59 years old in good health and CMV-seronegative. Sequences were obtained from PBMCs. CDR3 DNA sequence: TGCGCCAGCAGCTTGGGTGGACAGGCCCCCAACTACGAGCAGTACTTC. Translated, it gives CASSLGGQAPNYEQYF.